This T cell receptor (beta chain) stems from a study of shared clonotypes between healthy human individuals. Across the whole study: Donors, aged 18 to 49, were a couple of women and three men. Overall study results and limits: Only blood was sampled, and tissue TCR repertoires likely differ from blood ones.

This clone has just one count. Its antigen is still unknown. Produced via immunoSEQ multiplex PCR; TCRdb's table is partial and in-frame only. The sample yields roughly 490,000 clones, around 78% seen once. CDR1 is SGHTS and CDR2 is YDEGEE in the germline V gene. The CDR3 contains 17 residues. Trimming removed 3 bases from V and 0 bases from J, with 13 bases in between. Nashville, Tennessee was home to all donors, each a Caucasian adult. Sequencing was carried out using PBMCs. The rearrangement uses TRBV5-8 and TRBJ2-6; D perhaps matches TRBD2 (5 bases). This TCR came from a woman between 40 and 50 years old in good health. Some clones in this sample may be carry-over from other donors' samples. CDR3 in DNA: TGTGCCAGCAGCTGGAGAGGACGGGGCTCTGGGGCCAACGTCCTGACTTTC. Amino acids: CASSWRGRGSGANVLTF.